The 9 T cell receptor beta chains reported below all come from one sample, sequenced in a study of T cell changes during pregnancy in multiple sclerosis. Only in-frame clones appear in the TCRdb table, and some are missing; sequencing was by immunoSEQ multiplex PCR. The data contain 93,000 or so clones, less than 95% of them singletons. The sample here was peripheral blood, taken before pregnancy. The source is a female donor with multiple sclerosis, enrolled in a pregnancy study.

The rearrangement uses TRBV29-1 and TRBJ1-1; tentative D call: TRBD1 (5 bases). The CDR3 is made up of 12 amino acids. CDR1 is SQVTM, CDR2 ANQGSEA, per germline. Deletions cut 7 bases from V and 4 bases from J, with 13 bases between. CDR3 in DNA: TGCAGCGGGGGGGGAGGGAGCACTGAAGCTTTCTTT. Residues: CSGGGGSTEAFF.

J is TRBJ1-1 and V is TRBV28; 9 bases align to TRBD1. V lost 1 base, J lost 11 bases, and 8 bases stayed unmatched. The CDR3 covers 14 residues. Per the germline V gene, CDR1 is MDHEN and CDR2 is SYDVKM. The CDR3 nucleotides read TGTGCCAGCAGTTTATCTCCGGGACAGGGAGTCGCTTTCTTT. Its translation is CASSLSPGQGVAFF.

The chain couples TRBV7-9 to TRBJ1-2, with D possibly TRBD1 on 5 matching bases. The V end was cut by 2 bases, the J end by 4 bases, with 11 bases between. CDR1 and CDR2 from the germline V gene are SEHNR and FQNEAQ (reference sequence). The CDR3 length is 14 residues. The CDR3 loop reads CASSLKGPFYGYTF. CDR3 bases: TGTGCCAGCAGCTTAAAGGGGCCTTTCTATGGCTACACCTTC.

This chain uses TRBV25-1 with TRBJ1-1, with D tentatively TRBD1 (5 bases). The V end was cut by 8 bases, the J end by 6 bases, with 10 bases between. CDR1 and CDR2 (germline): MGHDK, SYGVNS. The length of the CDR3 is 11 residues. CDR3 DNA: TGTGCCAGCGGGCAGGGTCCTGAAGCTTTCTTT. It specifies CASGQGPEAFF.

The rearrangement uses TRBV6-5 and TRBJ1-5, with D uncertain. Germline V lookup: CDR1 MNHEY, CDR2 SVGAGI. The CDR3 totals 13 residues. V lost 2 bases, J lost 4 bases, and 6 bases lay in between. In nucleotides, the CDR3 is TGTGCCAGCAGTTACGGCAGAAATCAGCCCCAGCATTTT. This translates into CASSYGRNQPQHF.

The V and J genes are TRBV7-9 and TRBJ2-7; 7 bases are a match to TRBD2. V lost 1 base, J lost 5 bases, and 8 bases stayed unmatched. Germline V gene data show CDR1 as SEHNR and CDR2 as FQNEAQ (reference sequence). The CDR3 has 15 residues. The chain's CDR3 is CASSLVRETSHEQYF. DNA for the CDR3: TGTGCCAGCAGCTTAGTGCGGGAGACGAGCCACGAGCAGTACTTC. The variable domain in full, with the rest retrieved from reference TRBV7-9 and TRBJ2-7, is DTGVSQNPRHKITKRGQNVTFRCDPISEHNRLYWYRQTLGQGPEFLTYFQNEAQLEKSRLLSDRFSAERPKGSFSTLEIQRTEQGDSAMYLCASSLVRETSHEQYFGPGTRLTVT.

In DNA, the CDR3 is TGTGCCAGCAGTGATCTGGGGGCCTCCTACGAGCAGTACTTC. Translating it yields CASSDLGASYEQYF. This chain links TRBV25-1 with TRBJ2-7; maybe TRBD1 (6 bases). Germline V gene data show CDR1 as MGHDK and CDR2 as SYGVNS. Trimming left V 3 bases short and J 0 bases short, with 9 bases between. The CDR3 has 14 amino acids.

The V call is TRBV27, the J call TRBJ2-3; 10 bases map to TRBD2. Germline lookup yields CDR1 MNHEY and CDR2 SMNVEV (reference sequence). The CDR3 is 16 amino acids. With V trimmed by 4 bases and J by 3 bases, 7 bases remained unmatched. CDR3 DNA: TGTGCCAGCAGTTCATCCGAAGCGGGAGGGACAGATACGCAGTATTTT. It is translated as CASSSSEAGGTDTQYF.

The chain couples TRBV2 to TRBJ2-7; D unclear. The germline V gene has CDR1 SNHLY and CDR2 FYNNEI. The CDR3 runs 13 residues. V shed 5 bases and J shed 2 bases, with 10 bases lying between them. In nucleotides, the CDR3 is TGTGCCAGCAGTCTAGACGGAACCTACGAGCAGTACTTC. Encoded protein: CASSLDGTYEQYF.